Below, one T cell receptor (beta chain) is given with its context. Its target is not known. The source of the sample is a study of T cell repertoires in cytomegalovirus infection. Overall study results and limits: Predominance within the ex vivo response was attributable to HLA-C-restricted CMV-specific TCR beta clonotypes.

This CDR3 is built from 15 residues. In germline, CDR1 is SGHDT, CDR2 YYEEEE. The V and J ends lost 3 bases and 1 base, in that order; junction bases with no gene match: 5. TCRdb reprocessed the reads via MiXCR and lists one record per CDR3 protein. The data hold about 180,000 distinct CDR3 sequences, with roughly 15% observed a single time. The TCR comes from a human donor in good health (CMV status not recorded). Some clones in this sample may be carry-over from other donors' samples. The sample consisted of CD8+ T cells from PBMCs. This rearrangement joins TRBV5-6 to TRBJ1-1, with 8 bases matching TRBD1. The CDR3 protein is CASSYTGTGNTEAFF. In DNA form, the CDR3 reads TGTGCCAGCAGCTATACCGGGACAGGGAACACTGAAGCTTTCTTT.